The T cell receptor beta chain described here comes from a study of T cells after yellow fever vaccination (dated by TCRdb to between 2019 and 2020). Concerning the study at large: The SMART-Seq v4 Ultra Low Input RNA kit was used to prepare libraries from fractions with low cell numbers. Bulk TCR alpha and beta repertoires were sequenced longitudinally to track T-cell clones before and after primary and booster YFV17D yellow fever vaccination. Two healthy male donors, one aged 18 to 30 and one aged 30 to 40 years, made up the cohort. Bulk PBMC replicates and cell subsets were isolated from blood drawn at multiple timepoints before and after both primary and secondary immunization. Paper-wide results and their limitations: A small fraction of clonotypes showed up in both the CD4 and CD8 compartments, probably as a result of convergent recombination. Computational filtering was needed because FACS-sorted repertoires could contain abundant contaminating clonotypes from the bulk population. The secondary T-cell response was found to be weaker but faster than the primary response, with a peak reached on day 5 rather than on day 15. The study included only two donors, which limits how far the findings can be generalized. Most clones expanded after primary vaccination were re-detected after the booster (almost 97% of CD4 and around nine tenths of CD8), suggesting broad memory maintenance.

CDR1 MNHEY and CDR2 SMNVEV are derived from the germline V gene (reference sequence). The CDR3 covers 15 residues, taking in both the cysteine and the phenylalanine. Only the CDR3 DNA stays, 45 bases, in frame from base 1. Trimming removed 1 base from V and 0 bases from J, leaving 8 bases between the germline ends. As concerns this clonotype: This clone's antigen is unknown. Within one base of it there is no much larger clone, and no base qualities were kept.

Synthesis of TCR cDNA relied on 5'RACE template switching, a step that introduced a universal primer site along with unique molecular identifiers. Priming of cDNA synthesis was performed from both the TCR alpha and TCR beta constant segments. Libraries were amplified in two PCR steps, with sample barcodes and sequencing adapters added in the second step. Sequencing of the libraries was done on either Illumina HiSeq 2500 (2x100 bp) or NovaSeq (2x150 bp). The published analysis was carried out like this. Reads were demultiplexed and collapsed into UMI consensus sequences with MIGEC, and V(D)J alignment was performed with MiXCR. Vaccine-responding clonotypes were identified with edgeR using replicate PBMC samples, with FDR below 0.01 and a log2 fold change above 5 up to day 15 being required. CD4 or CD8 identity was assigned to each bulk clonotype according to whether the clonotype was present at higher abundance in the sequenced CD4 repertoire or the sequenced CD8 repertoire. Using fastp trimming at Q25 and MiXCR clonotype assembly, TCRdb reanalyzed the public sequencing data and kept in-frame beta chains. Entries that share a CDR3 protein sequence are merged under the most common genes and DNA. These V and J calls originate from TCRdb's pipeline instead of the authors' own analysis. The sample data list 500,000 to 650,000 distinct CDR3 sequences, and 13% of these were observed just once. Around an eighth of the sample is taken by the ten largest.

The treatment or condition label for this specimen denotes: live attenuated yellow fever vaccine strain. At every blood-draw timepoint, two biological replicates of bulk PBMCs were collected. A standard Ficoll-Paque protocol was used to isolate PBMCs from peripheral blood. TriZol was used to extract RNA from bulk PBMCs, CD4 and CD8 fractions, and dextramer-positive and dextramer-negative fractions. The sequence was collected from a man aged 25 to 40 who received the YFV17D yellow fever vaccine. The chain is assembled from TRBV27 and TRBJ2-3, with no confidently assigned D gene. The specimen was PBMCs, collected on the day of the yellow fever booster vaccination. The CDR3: CASSLFYSSTDTQYF. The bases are TGTGCCAGCAGTTTATTCTATTCTAGCACAGATACGCAGTATTTT.